This T cell receptor beta chain was observed in a study of T-cell reconstitution after alpha-beta-depleted transplantation in children. Findings and caveats of the study: At the one-year point after transplant, T-cell counts and TCRbeta diversity were found to come mostly from T cells that had been newly produced. Reports say that about two months after transplant, the alpha-beta T cells came out of several hundred graft clones that had expanded. High day-60 TCRbeta diversity in some patients came from surviving recipient T cells and thymic progenitors.

This clonotype has a count of ten or more. Antigen specificity is unknown. The authors prepared the TCRbeta library with unique molecular identifiers. MiXCR, applied by TCRdb to the PCR reads, yields one record per CDR3 protein. Here the sample spans around 300,000 distinct CDR3 sequences, 6% to 10% being singletons. The CDR3 loop spans 16 amino acids. Per germline, CDR1 DFQATT and CDR2 SNEGSKA (reference sequence). Trimming left V 3 bases short and J 6 bases short, with 23 bases between. This clonotype was obtained from a female patient aged 2-9 years who had a stem cell transplant for Fanconi anemia, so the T cells may come from the graft donor. The V gene is TRBV20-1, the J gene TRBJ1-2; perhaps TRBD1 as D (5 bases). The source material was peripheral blood, sampled 360 days after TCRalphabeta/CD19-depleted stem cell transplant. The CDR3 region is CSARSRARKSRDGYTF. In DNA form, the CDR3 reads TGCAGTGCTAGGTCCAGGGCCCGAAAAAGTAGGGATGGCTACACCTTC.